Shown below are 19 T cell receptor beta chains from a single sample sequenced in a study of blood T cell repertoires in COVID-19. Assay: immunoSEQ multiplex PCR; the TCRdb copy retains only in-frame clones and omits some. The sample shows a few hundred thousand clones, roughly 86% of them seen only once. The sample consisted of peripheral blood. These receptors came from a man in his forties who had recovered from COVID-19.

The chain joins TRBV6-5 to TRBJ2-7; no firm D call. The CDR3 sequence is 12 residues long. Trimming took 8 bases from V and 6 from J, leaving 14 bases between them. The germline V gene encodes CDR1 MNHEY and CDR2 SVGAGI. The CDR3 loop is CASYRRRGEQYF. In DNA, the CDR3 is TGTGCCAGCTATCGAAGGCGAGGCGAGCAGTACTTC.

The rearrangement links TRBV30 to TRBJ2-3, with D possibly being TRBD2 (6 bases). Germline V gene lookup returns CDR1 GTSNPN and CDR2 SVGIG (reference sequence). Trimming cost V 3 bases and J 0 bases, with 13 bases left between them. CDR3 length: 15 residues. This CDR3 is CAWSTLATSTDTQYF. The DNA of the CDR3 is TGTGCCTGGAGCACTCTAGCGACTAGCACAGATACGCAGTATTTT. The whole variable domain, remainder taken from reference TRBV30 and TRBJ2-3, is SQTIHQWPATLVQPVGSPLSLECTVEGTSNPNLYWYRQAAGRGLQLLFYSVGIGQISSEVPQNLSASRPQDRQFILSSKKLLLSDSGFYLCAWSTLATSTDTQYFGPGTRLTVL.

The V gene is TRBV10-2, the J gene TRBJ2-1; D is possibly TRBD2 (5 bases). Trimming took 4 bases from V and 0 from J, leaving 7 bases between them. The CDR3 has 14 amino acids. Per the germline V gene, CDR1 is WSHSY and CDR2 is SAAADI. The CDR3 DNA follows: TGCGCCAGCAGTGGTGGGAGCTCCTACAATGAGCAGTTCTTC. As protein: CASSGGSSYNEQFF.

This clone has a single count. This sequence joins TRBV27 and TRBJ1-5; maybe TRBD1 (6 bases). The CDR3 is made up of 14 amino acids. Germline CDR1 reads MNHEY; CDR2 reads SMNVEV (reference sequence). With 4 bases removed from V and 3 bases from J, the gap between germline ends came to 10 bases. The CDR3 protein is CASSSPGHNQPQHF. The CDR3 DNA sequence: TGTGCCAGCAGTTCTCCGGGACACAATCAGCCCCAGCATTTT.

The rearrangement uses TRBV12-3 or TRBV12-4 and TRBJ1-1; D perhaps matches TRBD1 (5 bases). The CDR3 runs to 13 residues. Trimming shortened V by 1 base and J by 3 bases, and 6 bases separated the two germline ends. CDR3 residues: CASSLGGDTEAFF. The CDR3 nucleotides are TGTGCCAGCAGTTTAGGGGGGGACACTGAAGCTTTCTTT.

The V call is TRBV5-6, the J call TRBJ2-1; D perhaps matches TRBD2 (6 bases). CDR1 is SGHDT, CDR2 YYEEEE, per germline. Trimming shortened V by 3 bases and J by 0 bases, and 10 bases separated the two germline ends. The CDR3 extends over 15 amino acids. The CDR3 DNA is TGTGCCAGCAGCTCGGGAGTTTACTCCTACAATGAGCAGTTCTTC. It yields the protein CASSSGVYSYNEQFF.

The chain couples TRBV29-1 to TRBJ2-3; the match to TRBD2 covers 7 bases. The CDR3 consists of 12 residues. Germline assignment: CDR1 SQVTM and CDR2 ANQGSEA. The DNA for the CDR3 is TGCAGTCATCGGGGGAGGGCAGATACGCAGTATTTT. It encodes CSHRGRADTQYF.

This chain connects TRBV12-3 or TRBV12-4 to TRBJ1-5, with D unclear. CDR3 length: 12 amino acids. The V end was cut by 5 bases, the J end by 7 bases, with 9 bases between. CDR3 sequence: CASSPPRQPQHF. The CDR3, as DNA: TGTGCCAGCAGTCCCCCCCGGCAGCCCCAGCATTTT.

The chain couples TRBV14 to TRBJ1-2, with 7 nucleotides matching TRBD1. The CDR3 consists of 15 residues. Germline loops: CDR1 SGHDN, CDR2 FVKESK. Trimming at V came to 2 bases and at J to 4 bases, leaving 7 bases not matched to a gene. The CDR3 reads CASSQRQGRGYGYTF. The CDR3 nucleotides read TGTGCCAGCAGCCAACGACAGGGACGGGGCTATGGCTACACCTTC.

V is TRBV7-8 and J is TRBJ2-3; 7 bases align to TRBD1. CDR1 is SGHVS, CDR2 FQNEAQ, per germline. Trimming took 5 bases from V and 3 from J; bases not matched to a gene: 5. This CDR3 is 14 amino acids long. The CDR3 nucleotides are TGTGCCAGCAGCCCAGTACAGGGGACAGATACGCAGTATTTT. Translating gives CASSPVQGTDTQYF.

The V gene is TRBV15, the J gene TRBJ2-7, with TRBD1 as a possible D gene (5 bases). V was clipped by 0 bases and J by 7 bases, with 19 bases between them. Germline CDR1 LNHNV, CDR2 YYDKDF (reference sequence). CDR3 length: 16 amino acids. The CDR3 here is CATSRDRVGPLREQYF. The CDR3 DNA reads as TGTGCCACCAGCAGAGATCGCGTGGGGCCTCTCCGGGAGCAGTACTTC.

The gene calls are TRBV11-2 and TRBJ1-4; 11 bases fit TRBD1. Germline V gene sequence: CDR1 SGHAT, CDR2 FQNNGV. V dropped 2 bases and J dropped 7; count of bases not matched to a gene: 3. The CDR3 is made up of 15 amino acids. Written as DNA, the CDR3 is TGTGCCAGCAGCTTAAGGACAGGGGGCGGTGAAAAACTGTTTTTT. Translated, it gives CASSLRTGGGEKLFF.

The rearrangement uses TRBV9 and TRBJ1-2; TRBD1 matches at 7 bases. The V gene end was trimmed by 0 bases and the J gene end by 7 bases; junction bases not matched to a gene: 9. The CDR3 is made up of 15 amino acids. Germline V CDR1 and CDR2: SGDLS, YYNGEE. The DNA for the CDR3 is TGTGCCAGCAGCGTAGGCCCTGACAGGGATTCTGGCTACACCTTC. Its protein is CASSVGPDRDSGYTF.

V usage is TRBV10-3 and J usage is TRBJ2-5; unclear D gene. This CDR3 contains 14 residues. CDR1 and CDR2 from the germline V gene are ENHRY and SYGVKD. Trimming shortened V by 6 bases and J by 1 base, and 12 bases separated the two germline ends. The CDR3 is CAIRMEQFQETQYF. The CDR3 DNA follows: TGTGCCATCAGGATGGAGCAGTTCCAAGAGACCCAGTACTTC.

The rearrangement joins TRBV2 to TRBJ1-3; D is uncertain. Germline V gene data show CDR1 as SNHLY and CDR2 as FYNNEI. This CDR3 is built from 18 residues. V lost 0 bases and J 0 bases, leaving 15 bases between the germline ends. The CDR3 loop is CASSEALEPQSSGNTIYF. In DNA, the CDR3 is TGTGCCAGCAGTGAAGCGCTGGAGCCTCAAAGCTCTGGAAACACCATATATTTT.

J is TRBJ2-1 and V is TRBV11-3, with TRBD1 matching over 9 bases. V gave up 7 bases and J gave up 5 bases; unmatched junction bases: 3. This CDR3 contains 13 residues. The V gene's germline CDR1 is SGHNT and CDR2 YENEEA. CDR3 residues: CASTGTGHNEQFF. The CDR3 region has the DNA TGTGCCAGCACCGGGACAGGGCACAATGAGCAGTTCTTC.

There are a few counts of this clone. The chain joins TRBV6-5 to TRBJ1-1; no firm D call. The V end lost 2 bases, the J end lost 1 base, and 8 bases lay between the germline ends. Germline CDR1 and CDR2: MNHEY and SVGAGI. CDR3 size: 14 residues. The CDR3 here is CASSYGSTNTEAFF. The CDR3 nucleotides are TGTGCCAGCAGTTACGGTAGTACGAACACTGAAGCTTTCTTT.

V gene TRBV7-8 combines with J gene TRBJ2-7; weak D call: TRBD1 (5 bases). The V end lost 7 bases, the J end lost 5 bases, and 24 bases lay between the germline ends. CDR3 length equals 16 residues. Germline V gene lookup returns CDR1 SGHVS and CDR2 FQNEAQ. CDR3 bases: TGTGCCAGCACCCCTTGGAAGGGGTGGGAAAAAAACGAGCAGTACTTC. Residues: CASTPWKGWEKNEQYF.

This chain connects TRBV4-1 to TRBJ2-7; D possibly corresponds to TRBD1 (6 bases). Trimming cost V 4 bases and J 0 bases, with 13 bases left between them. The germline V gene has CDR1 MGHRA and CDR2 YSYEKL. The CDR3 loop spans 15 amino acids. As DNA, the CDR3 is TGCGCCAGCAGCCCGGCCCCGGACAGCTCCTACGAGCAGTACTTC. It is translated as CASSPAPDSSYEQYF.